This T cell receptor beta chain comes out of a study of CD8 T cells in ankylosing spondylitis. Germline-derived CDR1 and CDR2 are DFQATT and SNEGSKA (reference sequence). The CDR3 loop spans 16 amino acids. The V and J ends lost 5 bases and 0 bases respectively, with 17 bases between them. Whole-study results and caveats: Seemingly distinctive of ankylosing spondylitis blood was a TCR beta motif formed by eight highly homologous variants. Clones linked to disease, bearing a CD8+ phenotype, were relatively rare in peripheral blood. Within matched ankylosing spondylitis synovial fluid, disease-linked clones were reportedly significantly enriched.

Turning to this clonotype: Its cognate antigen is unknown.

Scientists made TCR beta libraries using quantitative 5'-RACE with molecular barcodes. TCRdb re-called the 5' RACE reads with MiXCR, one entry per CDR3 protein. The sample has about 150,000 distinct CDR3 sequences; around 42% are singletons. Sequenced sample: synovial fluid, either unsorted or a sorted T cell fraction (not recorded which). This sequence was found in a male donor with ankylosing spondylitis. The gene calls are TRBV20-1 and TRBJ2-1; a possible D gene is TRBD1 (6 bases). The CDR3 here is CSAPGQFYLSYNEQFF. The DNA for the CDR3 is TGCAGTGCTCCCGGACAGTTTTACCTCTCCTACAATGAGCAGTTCTTC.